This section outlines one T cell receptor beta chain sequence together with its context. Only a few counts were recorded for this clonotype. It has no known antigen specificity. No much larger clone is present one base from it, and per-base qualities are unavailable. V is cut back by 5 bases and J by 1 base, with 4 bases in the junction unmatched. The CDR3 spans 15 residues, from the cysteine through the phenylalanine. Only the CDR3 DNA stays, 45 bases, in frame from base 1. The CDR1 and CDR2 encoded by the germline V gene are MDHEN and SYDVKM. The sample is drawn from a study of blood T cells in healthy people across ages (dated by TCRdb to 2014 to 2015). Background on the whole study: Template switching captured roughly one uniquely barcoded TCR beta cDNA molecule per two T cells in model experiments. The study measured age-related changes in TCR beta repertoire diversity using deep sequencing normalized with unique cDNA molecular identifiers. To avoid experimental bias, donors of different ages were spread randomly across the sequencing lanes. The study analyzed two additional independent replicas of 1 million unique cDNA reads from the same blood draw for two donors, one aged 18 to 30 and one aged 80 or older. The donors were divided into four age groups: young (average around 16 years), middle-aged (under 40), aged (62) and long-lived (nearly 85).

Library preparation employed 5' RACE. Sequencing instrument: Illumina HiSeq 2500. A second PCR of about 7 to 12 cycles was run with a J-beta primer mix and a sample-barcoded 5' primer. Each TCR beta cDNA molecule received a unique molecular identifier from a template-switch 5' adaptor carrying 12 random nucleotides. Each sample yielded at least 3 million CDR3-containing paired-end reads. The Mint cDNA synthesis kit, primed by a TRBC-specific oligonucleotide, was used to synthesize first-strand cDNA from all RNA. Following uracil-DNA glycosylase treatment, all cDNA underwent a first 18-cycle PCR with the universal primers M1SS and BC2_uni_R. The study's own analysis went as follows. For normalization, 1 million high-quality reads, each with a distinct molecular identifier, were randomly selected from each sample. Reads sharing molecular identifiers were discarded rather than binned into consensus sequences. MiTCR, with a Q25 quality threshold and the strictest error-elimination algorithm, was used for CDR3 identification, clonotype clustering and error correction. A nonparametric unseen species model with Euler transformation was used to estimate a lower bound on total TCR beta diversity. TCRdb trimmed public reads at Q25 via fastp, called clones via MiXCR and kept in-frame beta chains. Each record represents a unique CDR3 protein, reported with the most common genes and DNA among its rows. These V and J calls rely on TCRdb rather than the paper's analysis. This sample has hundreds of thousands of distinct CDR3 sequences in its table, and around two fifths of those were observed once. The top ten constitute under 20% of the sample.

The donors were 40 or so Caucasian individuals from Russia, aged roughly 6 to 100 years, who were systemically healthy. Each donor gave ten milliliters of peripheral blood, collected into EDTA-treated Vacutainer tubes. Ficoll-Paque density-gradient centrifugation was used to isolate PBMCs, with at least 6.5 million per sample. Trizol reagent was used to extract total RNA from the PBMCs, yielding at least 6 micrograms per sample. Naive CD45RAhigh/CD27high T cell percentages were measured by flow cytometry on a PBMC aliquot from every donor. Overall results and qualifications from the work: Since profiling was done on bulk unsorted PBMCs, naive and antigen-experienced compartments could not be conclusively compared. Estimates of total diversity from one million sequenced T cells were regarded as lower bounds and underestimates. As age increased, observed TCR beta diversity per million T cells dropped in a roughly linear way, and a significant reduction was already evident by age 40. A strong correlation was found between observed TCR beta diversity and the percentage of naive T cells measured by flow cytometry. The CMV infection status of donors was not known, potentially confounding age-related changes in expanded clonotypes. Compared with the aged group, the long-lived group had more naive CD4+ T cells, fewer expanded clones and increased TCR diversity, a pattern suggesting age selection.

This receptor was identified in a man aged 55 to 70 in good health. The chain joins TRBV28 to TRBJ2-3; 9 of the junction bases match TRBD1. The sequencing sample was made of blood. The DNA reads TGTGCCAGCAGTACCCGGGACAGGGGCACAGATACGCAGTATTTT. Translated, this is CASSTRDRGTDTQYF.